This T cell receptor beta chain was profiled in a study of response to subunit inactivated influenza vaccine (dated by TCRdb to the late 2010s). A note on the overall study: Deep quantitative profiling of the T cell receptor repertoire was used in the study to follow responses to a trivalent subunit inactivated influenza vaccine. The study at large found these results: The authors suggested that each seasonal influenza vaccination may recruit only a limited number of new T cells.

The time point label corresponds to: 45 to 50 days after influenza vaccine administration. On this clonotype: The antigen this receptor binds is unknown. No much larger clone is present one base from it, and per-base qualities are unavailable.

Library preparation used RT-PCR. The instrument was an Illumina HiSeq 2500. TCRdb reprocessed the public reads (quality trimming at Q25 with fastp, clone calling with MiXCR) and kept in-frame beta chains. Rows merge per CDR3 protein into single entries with the most common DNA and genes. This sample lists over 400,000 distinct CDR3 sequences; over 10% were detected once. The ten largest account for about 12% of the sample. The cysteine opens and the phenylalanine closes a CDR3 of 14 amino acids. Only the CDR3 DNA stays, 42 bases, in frame from base 1. V loses 6 bases of germline sequence and J loses 6 bases, and the interval between the two ends is 15 bases. For CDR1 and CDR2, the germline V gene (reference sequence) lists SEHNR and FQNEAQ.

The sample in question was PBMCs from blood, obtained more than 35 days after vaccination. This TCR came from a man aged 45-65 years who received an inactivated influenza vaccine. Donor details come from another sample of the same person, matched by shared clones. The chain couples TRBV7-9 to TRBJ2-1; a tentative D call is TRBD2 (7 bases match). The sequenced DNA: TGTGCCAGCAGAACGAGGGGGGGAATCAATGAGCAGTTCTTC. Protein translation: CASRTRGGINEQFF. Extended through the reference TRBV7-9 and TRBJ2-1 proteins, this CDR3 yields the full variable domain: DTGVSQNPRHKITKRGQNVTFRCDPISEHNRLYWYRQTLGQGPEFLTYFQNEAQLEKSRLLSDRFSAERPKGSFSTLEIQRTEQGDSAMYLCASRTRGGINEQFFGPGTRLTVL.